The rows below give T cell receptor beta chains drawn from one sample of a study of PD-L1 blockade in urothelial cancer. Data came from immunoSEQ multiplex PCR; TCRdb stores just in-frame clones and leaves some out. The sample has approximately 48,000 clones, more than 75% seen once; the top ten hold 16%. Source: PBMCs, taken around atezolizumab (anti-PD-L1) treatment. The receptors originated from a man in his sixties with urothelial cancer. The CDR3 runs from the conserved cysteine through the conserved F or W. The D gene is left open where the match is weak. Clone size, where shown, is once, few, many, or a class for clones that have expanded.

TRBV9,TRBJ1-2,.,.,CASSVGYPPRHGYTF,TGTGCCAGCAGCGTAGGTTACCCGCCGAGGCATGGCTACACCTTC
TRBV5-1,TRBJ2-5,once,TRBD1,CASSLATGTGQETQYF,TGCGCCAGCAGCTTGGCCACGGGGACAGGGCAAGAGACCCAGTACTTC
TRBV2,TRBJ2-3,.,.,CASKWGRADTQYF,TGTGCCAGCAAGTGGGGCCGGGCAGATACGCAGTATTTT
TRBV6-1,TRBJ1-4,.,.,CASSEMGVGIQKLFF,TGTGCCAGCAGTGAAATGGGAGTAGGCATCCAAAAACTGTTTTTT
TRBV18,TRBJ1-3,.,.,CASSPSGLRTGNTIYF,TGTGCCAGCTCACCATCAGGACTTCGAACTGGAAACACCATATATTTT
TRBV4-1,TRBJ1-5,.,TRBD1,CASSLTGSNQPQHF,TGCGCCAGCAGCCTGACAGGGTCTAATCAGCCCCAGCATTTT
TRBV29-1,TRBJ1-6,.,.,CSVKDSSYNSPLHF,TGCAGCGTGAAAGACAGCTCCTATAATTCACCCCTCCACTTT
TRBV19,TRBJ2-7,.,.,CASSILEGPYEQYF,TGTGCCAGTAGTATTCTGGAGGGACCCTACGAGCAGTACTTC
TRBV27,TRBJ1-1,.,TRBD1,CASSARGMNTEAFF,TGTGCCAGCAGTGCCAGGGGGATGAACACTGAAGCTTTCTTT
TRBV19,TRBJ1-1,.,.,CAIAWGPNTEAFF,TGTGCCATTGCATGGGGGCCGAACACTGAAGCTTTCTTT
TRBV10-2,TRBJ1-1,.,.,CASSSAGVTEAFF,TGCGCCAGCTCATCGGCGGGGGTGACTGAAGCTTTCTTT
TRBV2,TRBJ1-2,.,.,CASSEAPQGVYGYTF,TGTGCCAGCAGTGAAGCCCCACAGGGTGTTTATGGCTACACCTTC
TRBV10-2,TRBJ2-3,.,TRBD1,CASSLAGGQGSYTQYF,TGCGCCAGCAGCCTTGCGGGGGGACAGGGGAGTTATACGCAGTATTTT
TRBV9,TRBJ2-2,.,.,CASSDSTMNTGELFF,TGTGCCAGCAGCGACTCGACTATGAACACCGGGGAGCTGTTTTTT
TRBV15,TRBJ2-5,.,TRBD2,CATSRDGTIKETQYF,TGTGCCACCAGCAGAGATGGGACTATAAAAGAGACCCAGTACTTC
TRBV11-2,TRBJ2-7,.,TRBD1,CASSRGQGIWYEQYF,TGTGCCAGCAGCCGTGGACAGGGTATCTGGTACGAGCAGTACTTC
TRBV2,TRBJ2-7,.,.,CGTVGAVSYEQYF,TGTGGAACCGTGGGAGCGGTCTCCTACGAGCAGTACTTC
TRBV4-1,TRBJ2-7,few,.,CASSHNGHRDF,TGCGCCAGCAGCCATAATGGACACCGCGACTTC
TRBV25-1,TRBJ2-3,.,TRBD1,CASRQGRTDTQYF,TGTGCCAGCCGACAGGGAAGGACAGATACGCAGTATTTT
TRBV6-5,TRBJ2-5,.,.,CASSYSQGTTATQYF,TGTGCCAGCAGTTACTCGCAGGGGACCACGGCGACCCAGTACTTC
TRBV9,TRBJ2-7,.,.,CASSVTPGYEQYF,TGTGCCAGCAGCGTAACCCCGGGGTACGAGCAGTACTTC
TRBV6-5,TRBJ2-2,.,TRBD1,CASSRQGVGTGELFF,TGTGCCAGCAGCCGACAGGGGGTCGGCACCGGGGAGCTGTTTTTT
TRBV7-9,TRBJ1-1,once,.,CASSLASRGNTEAFF,TGTGCCAGCAGCTTAGCCAGTCGGGGGAACACTGAAGCTTTCTTT
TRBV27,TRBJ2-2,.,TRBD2,CASRRLAVNTGELFF,TGTGCCAGCAGAAGACTAGCGGTGAACACCGGGGAGCTGTTTTTT
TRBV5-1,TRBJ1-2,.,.,CASSPRGNGYTF,TGCGCCAGCAGCCCCCGGGGTAATGGCTACACCTTC
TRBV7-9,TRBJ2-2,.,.,CASSLGRVNTGELFF,TGTGCCAGCAGCTTGGGCCGAGTGAACACCGGGGAGCTGTTTTTT
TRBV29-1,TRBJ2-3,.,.,CSVCYGSPLDTQYF,TGCAGCGTTTGTTACGGGAGCCCTTTAGATACGCAGTATTTT
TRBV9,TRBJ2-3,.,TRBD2,CASSVASSGGVPDTQYF,TGTGCCAGCAGCGTCGCTTCTAGCGGGGGGGTCCCAGATACGCAGTATTTT
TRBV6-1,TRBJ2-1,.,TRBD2,CASSEDGTSGGARYEQFF,TGTGCCAGCAGTGAAGACGGGACTAGCGGGGGGGCCCGCTATGAGCAGTTCTTC
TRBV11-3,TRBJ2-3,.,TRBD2,CASSSTPPGRGADTQYF,TGTGCCAGCAGCTCGACCCCCCCGGGACGGGGGGCAGATACGCAGTATTTT
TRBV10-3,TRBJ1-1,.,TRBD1,CAISAGQGNTEAFF,TGTGCCATCAGTGCGGGACAGGGAAACACTGAAGCTTTCTTT
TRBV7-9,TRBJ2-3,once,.,CASSPRTVRTDTQYF,TGTGCCAGCAGCCCGCGGACAGTAAGAACAGATACGCAGTATTTT
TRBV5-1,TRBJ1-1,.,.,CASSLGRGGSGNAEAFF,TGCGCCAGCAGCTTGGGAAGGGGGGGCTCGGGGAATGCTGAAGCTTTCTTT
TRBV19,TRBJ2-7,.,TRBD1,CASSPGTGVGYEQYF,TGTGCCAGTAGTCCCGGGACAGGGGTAGGGTACGAGCAGTACTTC
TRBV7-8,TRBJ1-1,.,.,CASSFQTGGSLRAFF,TGTGCCAGCAGCTTCCAGACAGGCGGGAGCCTCAGGGCTTTCTTT
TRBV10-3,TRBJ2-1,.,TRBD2,CAISEKAGVDHNEQFF,TGTGCCATCAGTGAGAAGGCGGGAGTGGACCACAATGAGCAGTTCTTC
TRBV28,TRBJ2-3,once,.,CASSLRPGWADTQYF,TGTGCCAGCAGTTTAAGGCCAGGGTGGGCAGATACGCAGTATTTT
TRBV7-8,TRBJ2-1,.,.,CASTEAQGNEQFF,TGTGCCAGCACCGAGGCCCAGGGGAATGAGCAGTTCTTC
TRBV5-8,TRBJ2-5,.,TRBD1,CARRQGMETQYF,TGTGCCAGAAGACAGGGGATGGAGACCCAGTACTTC
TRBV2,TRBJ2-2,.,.,CASSGRARTGELFF,TGTGCCAGCAGTGGGAGGGCTAGAACCGGGGAGCTGTTTTTT
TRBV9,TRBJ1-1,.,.,CASSPPGGNTEAFF,TGTGCCAGCAGCCCTCCGGGTGGGAACACTGAAGCTTTCTTT
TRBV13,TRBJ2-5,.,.,CASSRSPKWETQYF,TGTGCCAGCAGCCGGTCCCCCAAGTGGGAGACCCAGTACTTC
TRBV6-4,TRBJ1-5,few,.,CASSELSPGDF,TGTGCCAGCAGTGAACTCTCCCCAGGGGATTTT
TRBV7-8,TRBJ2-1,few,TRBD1,CASSGETGGVHTEQFF,TGTGCCAGCAGCGGGGAGACAGGGGGCGTGCATACTGAGCAGTTCTTC
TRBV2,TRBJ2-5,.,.,CASRPGSGDETQYF,TGTGCCAGCCGGCCGGGGTCGGGCGACGAGACCCAGTACTTC
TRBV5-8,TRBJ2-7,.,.,CASTMTGTFRQYF,TGTGCCAGCACCATGACAGGTACCTTTAGGCAGTACTTC
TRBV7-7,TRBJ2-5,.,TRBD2,CASSRSTSGGYETQYF,TGTGCTAGCAGCCGATCCACTAGCGGGGGTTATGAGACCCAGTACTTC
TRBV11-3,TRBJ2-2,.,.,CASSTPFAGELFF,TGTGCCAGCAGCACTCCCTTCGCCGGGGAGCTGTTTTTT
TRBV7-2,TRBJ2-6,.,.,CASSLSGHSYSGANVLTF,TGTGCCAGCAGCTTATCGGGACATTCATACTCTGGGGCCAACGTCCTGACTTTC
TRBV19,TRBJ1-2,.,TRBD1,CASSFRRDRAFF,TGTGCCAGTAGTTTCCGTCGGGACAGGGCCTTCTTC
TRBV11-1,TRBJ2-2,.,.,CASSPRGNTGELFF,TGTGCCAGCAGCCCGCGAGGGAACACCGGGGAGCTGTTTTTT
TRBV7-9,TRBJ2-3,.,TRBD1,CASSPTGGTQYF,TGTGCCAGCAGCCCGACAGGGGGTACGCAGTATTTT